These 18 T cell receptor beta chains originate from one sample sequenced in a study of technical replicates of blood from several donors. Profiled with immunoSEQ multiplex PCR; TCRdb holds only in-frame clones, not every one. The data hold some 70,000 clones, with roughly nine tenths observed a single time. Sequencing was performed on T cells isolated from PBMCs. These receptors originate from a human donor in good health.

V usage is TRBV27 and J usage is TRBJ2-1, with D possibly being TRBD2 (6 bases). V was cut by 4 bases and J by 0 bases, with 19 bases left in between. Per the germline V gene, CDR1 is MNHEY and CDR2 is SMNVEV (reference sequence). This CDR3 has 18 residues. CDR3 in DNA: TGTGCCAGCAGTTCGGGACTTAGATCATTCTTCTCCTACAATGAGCAGTTCTTC. Its translation is CASSSGLRSFFSYNEQFF.

V gene TRBV30 combines with J gene TRBJ2-3; 10 bases map to TRBD2. This CDR3 is 14 amino acids long. CDR1 is GTSNPN and CDR2 is SVGIG in the germline V gene (reference sequence). Germline trimming cut 3 bases from V and 7 bases from J; bases unmatched to any gene: 7. The CDR3 loop reads CAWREAGGPYTQYF. CDR3 coding DNA: TGTGCCTGGAGGGAAGCGGGAGGGCCGTATACGCAGTATTTT.

The chain joins TRBV5-6 to TRBJ2-1, with a tentative D call TRBD2 (6 bases). V was cut by 5 bases and J by 0 bases, with 12 bases left in between. Germline lookup yields CDR1 SGHDT and CDR2 YYEEEE. The CDR3 has 15 residues. The CDR3 DNA reads TGTGCCAGCAGGGCGGGACTGAGCTCCTACAATGAGCAGTTCTTC. Amino acid sequence: CASRAGLSSYNEQFF.

The CDR3 here is CASSVGGEPGLAPYEQYF. The CDR3 bases are TGTGCCAGCAGCGTAGGGGGGGAACCGGGACTAGCACCCTACGAGCAGTACTTC. This chain joins TRBV9 and TRBJ2-7; 9 positions match TRBD2. V was clipped by 0 bases and J by 2 bases; unmatched bases: 12. Germline V lookup: CDR1 SGDLS, CDR2 YYNGEE. The CDR3 is 18 residues long.

The rearrangement links TRBV11-2 to TRBJ2-1, with 10 bases that match TRBD1. Losses at the gene ends were 4 bases for V and 4 bases for J; bases not matched to a gene: 13. The germline CDR1 and CDR2 sequences are SGHAT and FQNNGV. CDR3 length: 18 residues. The CDR3 sequence is CASSSPGDRGGGYNEQFF. The CDR3 DNA reads TGTGCCAGCAGCTCGCCCGGGGACAGGGGTGGGGGTTACAATGAGCAGTTCTTC. The full variable domain, in which reference TRBV11-2 and TRBJ2-1 provide the parts outside the CDR3, is EAGVAQSPRYKIIEKRQSVAFWCNPISGHATLYWYQQILGQGPKLLIQFQNNGVVDDSQLPKDRFSAERLKGVDSTLKIQPAKLEDSAVYLCASSSPGDRGGGYNEQFFGPGTRLTVL.

The chain combines TRBV2 with TRBJ2-7; 9 bases fit TRBD1. V lost 6 bases and J lost 2; bases outside the gene matches: 11. Germline CDR1 SNHLY, CDR2 FYNNEI. The CDR3 sequence is 16 residues long. Written as DNA, the CDR3 is TGTGCCAGCAGCGCCCTTGAATGGGACAGGGCCTACGAGCAGTACTTC. Translation: CASSALEWDRAYEQYF. Complete variable domain (other parts from reference TRBV2 and TRBJ2-7): EPEVTQTPSHQVTQMGQEVILRCVPISNHLYFYWYRQILGQKVEFLVSFYNNEISEKSEIFDDQFSVERPDGSNFTLKIRSTKLEDSAMYFCASSALEWDRAYEQYFGPGTRLTVT.

The genes are TRBV5-1 and TRBJ1-5, with 8 bases that match TRBD1. After removal of 4 bases from V and 0 bases from J, the junction contained 12 bases not matched to a gene. Germline V lookup: CDR1 SGHRS, CDR2 YFSETQ. This CDR3 has 18 amino acids. The CDR3 here is CASSTVPQGADSNQPQHF. The DNA for the CDR3 is TGCGCCAGCAGCACCGTCCCGCAGGGGGCTGATAGCAATCAGCCCCAGCATTTT.

The chain employs TRBV19 and TRBJ2-7; the D gene is possibly TRBD2 (6 bases). Germline loops: CDR1 LNHDA, CDR2 SQIVND (reference sequence). The CDR3 contains 11 residues. The germline V and J ends were trimmed by 11 bases and 3 bases, with 11 bases remaining between them. The CDR3: CACRGYYEQYF. The CDR3 bases are TGTGCCTGTCGGGGGTACTACGAGCAGTACTTC.

The CDR3 DNA sequence: TGTGCCAGCAGTTACTCGGGCAGGGCTGTCTGGGGCTACACCTTC. Protein product: CASSYSGRAVWGYTF. The chain carries TRBV6-5 and TRBJ1-2, with D possibly matching TRBD1 (5 bases). CDR1 and CDR2 (germline): MNHEY, SVGAGI. V lost 0 bases to trimming and J lost 8 bases, with 16 bases between them. CDR3 length equals 15 residues.

Here the CDR3 reads CASSRQGWTGELFF. The CDR3 DNA is TGTGCCAGCAGTAGACAGGGGTGGACCGGGGAGCTGTTTTTT. This chain joins TRBV11-3 and TRBJ2-2; 8 nucleotides line up with TRBD1. The V segment lost 6 bases and the J segment 5 bases; nucleotides outside the gene matches: 5. The CDR3 covers 14 residues. Germline V gene data show CDR1 as SGHNT and CDR2 as YENEEA.

CDR3 bases: TGTGCCAGCAGCGGACTAGCGGGAGCCGAGCAGTACTTC. Amino acid sequence: CASSGLAGAEQYF. The chain is built from TRBV9 and TRBJ2-7; 12 bases line up with TRBD2. This CDR3 spans 13 amino acids. The V segment lost 3 bases and the J segment 6 bases; nucleotides outside the gene matches: 1. Germline CDR1 and CDR2: SGDLS and YYNGEE.

The chain uses TRBV27 and TRBJ2-5; 7 bases are a match to TRBD2. V shed 6 bases, J shed 4 bases, and the junction held 5 bases outside the gene matches. From germline, CDR1 is MNHEY and CDR2 SMNVEV (reference sequence). The CDR3 runs 13 residues. The CDR3, as DNA: TGTGCCAGCAGGTGGGAGGGCTCAGAGACCCAGTACTTC. Translated, it gives CASRWEGSETQYF.

The rearrangement uses TRBV13 and TRBJ2-5, with D tentatively TRBD2 (5 bases). Germline V gene data show CDR1 as PRHDT and CDR2 as FYEKMQ (reference sequence). V lost 5 bases, J lost 2 bases, and 9 bases lay in between. The CDR3 is 13 amino acids. The CDR3 region is CASSRLAQETQYF. The CDR3 nucleotides are TGTGCCAGCAGCCGGCTAGCTCAAGAGACCCAGTACTTC.

This clone was seen more than once but under ten times. The CDR3 region has the DNA TGTGCCAGCAGCTTGACAGAACTGAACACTGAAGCTTTCTTT. Protein product: CASSLTELNTEAFF. This chain links TRBV14 with TRBJ1-1; a weak D match, TRBD1 (5 bases). Trimming cost V 5 bases and J 0 bases, with 10 bases left between them. Germline assignment: CDR1 SGHDN and CDR2 FVKESK. The CDR3 length is 14 residues.

The chain combines TRBV29-1 with TRBJ2-6; TRBD2 matches at 12 bases. The CDR3 loop spans 18 amino acids. The J segment lost 3 bases and the V segment lost 5 bases, leaving 11 bases of the junction unmatched. CDR1 SQVTM and CDR2 ANQGSEA come from the germline V gene. The CDR3 sequence is CSVIGGLAGGVGANVLTF. The CDR3, as DNA: TGCAGCGTTATAGGGGGGCTAGCGGGAGGGGTTGGGGCCAACGTCCTGACTTTC.

The chain recombines TRBV5-4 with TRBJ2-3; 8 nucleotides agree with TRBD2. This CDR3 region has 15 residues. Trimming took 9 bases from V and 3 from J; bases not matched to a gene: 12. Germline-derived CDR1 and CDR2 are SGHNT and YYREEE (reference sequence). CDR3 amino acids: CATSGGSGATDTQYF. The DNA for the CDR3 is TGTGCCACCTCTGGGGGTAGCGGGGCAACAGATACGCAGTATTTT. The variable domain in full, with the rest retrieved from reference TRBV5-4 and TRBJ2-3, is ETGVTQSPTHLIKTRGQQVTLRCSSQSGHNTVSWYQQALGQGPQFIFQYYREEENGRGNFPPRFSGLQFPNYSSELNVNALELDDSALYLCATSGGSGATDTQYFGPGTRLTVL.

The chain couples TRBV9 to TRBJ2-1; D unresolved. V lost 4 bases and J 12 bases, leaving 17 bases between the germline ends. This CDR3 is built from 13 residues. Germline assignment: CDR1 SGDLS and CDR2 YYNGEE. This CDR3 is CASSSGNSQWQFF. DNA of the CDR3: TGTGCCAGCAGCTCAGGAAATTCACAATGGCAGTTCTTC. Variable domain in full (rest from reference TRBV9 and TRBJ2-1): DSGVTQTPKHLITATGQRVTLRCSPRSGDLSVYWYQQSLDQGLQFLIQYYNGEERAKGNILERFSAQQFPDLHSELNLSSLELGDSALYFCASSSGNSQWQFFGPGTRLTVL.

The J gene is TRBJ2-1, the V gene TRBV7-9; D may be TRBD1 (5 bases). V lost 4 bases, J lost 1 base, and 5 bases lay in between. The germline V gene encodes CDR1 SEHNR and CDR2 FQNEAQ (reference sequence). This CDR3 has 13 amino acids. CDR3 in amino acids: CASSWTSYNEQFF. The CDR3, as DNA: TGTGCCAGCAGCTGGACATCCTACAATGAGCAGTTCTTC.